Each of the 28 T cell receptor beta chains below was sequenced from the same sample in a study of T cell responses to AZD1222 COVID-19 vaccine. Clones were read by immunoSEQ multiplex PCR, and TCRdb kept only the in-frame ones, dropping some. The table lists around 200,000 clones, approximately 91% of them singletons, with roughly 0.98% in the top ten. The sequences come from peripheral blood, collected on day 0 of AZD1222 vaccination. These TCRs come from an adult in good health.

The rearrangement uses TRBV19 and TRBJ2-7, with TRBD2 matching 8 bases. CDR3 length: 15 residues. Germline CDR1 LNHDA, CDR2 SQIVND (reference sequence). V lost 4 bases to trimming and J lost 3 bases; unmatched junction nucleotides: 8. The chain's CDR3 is CASSTVAGKNYEQYF. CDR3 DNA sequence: TGTGCCAGTAGTACAGTAGCGGGGAAAAACTACGAGCAGTACTTC.

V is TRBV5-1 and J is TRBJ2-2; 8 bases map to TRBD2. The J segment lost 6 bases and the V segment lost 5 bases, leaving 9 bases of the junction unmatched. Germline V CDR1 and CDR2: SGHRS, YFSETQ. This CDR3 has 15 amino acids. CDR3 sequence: CASSAGLVGPGELFF. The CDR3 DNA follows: TGCGCCAGCAGTGCGGGACTAGTAGGTCCCGGGGAGCTGTTTTTT.

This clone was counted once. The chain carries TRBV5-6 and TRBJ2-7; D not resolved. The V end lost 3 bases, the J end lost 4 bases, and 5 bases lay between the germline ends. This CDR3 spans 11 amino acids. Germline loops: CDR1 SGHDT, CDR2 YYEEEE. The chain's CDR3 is CASSSPYEQYF. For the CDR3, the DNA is TGTGCCAGCAGCTCCCCTTACGAGCAGTACTTC.

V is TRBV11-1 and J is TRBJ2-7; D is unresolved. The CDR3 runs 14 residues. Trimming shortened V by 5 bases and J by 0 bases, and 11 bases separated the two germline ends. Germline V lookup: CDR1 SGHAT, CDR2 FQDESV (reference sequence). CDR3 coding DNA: TGTGCCAGCAGCCCTGGACGTTTCTCCTACGAGCAGTACTTC. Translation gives CASSPGRFSYEQYF.

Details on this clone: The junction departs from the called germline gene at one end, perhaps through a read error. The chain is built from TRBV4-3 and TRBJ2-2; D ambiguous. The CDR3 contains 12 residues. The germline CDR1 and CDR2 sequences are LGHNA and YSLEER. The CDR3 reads CASSQGTGELFF. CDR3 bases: TGCGCCAGCAGTCAAGGGACCGGGGAGCTGTTTTTT.

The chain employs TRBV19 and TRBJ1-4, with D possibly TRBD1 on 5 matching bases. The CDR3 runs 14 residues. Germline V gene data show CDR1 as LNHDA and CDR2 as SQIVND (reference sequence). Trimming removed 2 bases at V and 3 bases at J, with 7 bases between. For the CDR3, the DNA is TGTGCCAGTAGTATACGCAGGGCTAATGAAAAACTGTTTTTT. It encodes CASSIRRANEKLFF. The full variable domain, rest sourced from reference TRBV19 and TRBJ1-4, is DGGITQSPKYLFRKEGQNVTLSCEQNLNHDAMYWYRQDPGQGLRLIYYSQIVNDFQKGDIAEGYSVSREKKESFPLTVTSAQKNPTAFYLCASSIRRANEKLFFGSGTQLSVL.

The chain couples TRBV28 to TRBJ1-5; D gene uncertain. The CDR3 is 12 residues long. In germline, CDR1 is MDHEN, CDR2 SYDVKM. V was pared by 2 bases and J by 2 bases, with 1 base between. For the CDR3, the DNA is TGTGCCAGCAGTTTAGGCAATCAGCCCCAGCATTTT. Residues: CASSLGNQPQHF.

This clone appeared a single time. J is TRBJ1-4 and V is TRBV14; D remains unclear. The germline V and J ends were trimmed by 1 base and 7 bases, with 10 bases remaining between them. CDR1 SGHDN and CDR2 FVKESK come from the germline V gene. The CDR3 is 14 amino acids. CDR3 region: CASSQVTGVEKLFF. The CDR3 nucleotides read TGTGCCAGCAGCCAAGTCACGGGCGTTGAAAAACTGTTTTTT.

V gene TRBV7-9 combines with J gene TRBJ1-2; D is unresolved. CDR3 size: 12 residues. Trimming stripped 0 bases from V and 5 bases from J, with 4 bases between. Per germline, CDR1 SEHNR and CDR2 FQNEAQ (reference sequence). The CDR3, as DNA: TGTGCCAGCAGCTTAGCAGGGTATGGCTACACCTTC. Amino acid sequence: CASSLAGYGYTF. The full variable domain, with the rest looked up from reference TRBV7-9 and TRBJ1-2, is DTGVSQNPRHKITKRGQNVTFRCDPISEHNRLYWYRQTLGQGPEFLTYFQNEAQLEKSRLLSDRFSAERPKGSFSTLEIQRTEQGDSAMYLCASSLAGYGYTFGSGTRLTVV.

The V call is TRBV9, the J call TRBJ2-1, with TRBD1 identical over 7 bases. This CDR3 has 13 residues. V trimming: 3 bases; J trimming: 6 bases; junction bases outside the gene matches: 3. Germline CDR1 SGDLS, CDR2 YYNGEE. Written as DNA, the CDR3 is TGTGCCAGCAGCGGGGGACAGAGCAATGAGCAGTTCTTC. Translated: CASSGGQSNEQFF.

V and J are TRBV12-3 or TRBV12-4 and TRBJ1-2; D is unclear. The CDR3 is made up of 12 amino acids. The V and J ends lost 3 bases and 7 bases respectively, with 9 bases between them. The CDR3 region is CASSFGVSGYTF. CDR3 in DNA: TGTGCCAGCAGTTTTGGAGTCAGTGGCTACACCTTC.

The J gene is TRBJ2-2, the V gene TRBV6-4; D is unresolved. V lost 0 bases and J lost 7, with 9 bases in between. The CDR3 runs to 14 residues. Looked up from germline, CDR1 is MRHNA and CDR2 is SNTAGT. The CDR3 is CASSDSGGSGELFF. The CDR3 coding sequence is TGTGCCAGCAGTGACTCGGGTGGAAGCGGGGAGCTGTTTTTT.

The CDR3 region is CASLASGSASYEQYF. For the CDR3, the DNA is TGTGCCAGCTTGGCCAGCGGGAGTGCCTCCTACGAGCAGTACTTC. The rearrangement links TRBV6-6 to TRBJ2-7; 8 positions agree with TRBD2. The CDR3 extends over 15 amino acids. Germline V gene lookup returns CDR1 MNHNY and CDR2 SVGAGI (reference sequence). The ends lost 8 bases at V and 0 bases at J; junction bases unmatched: 9.

The DNA for the CDR3 is TGTGCCAGCAATGGGCCAGACAGGGGCACTGAAGCTTTCTTT. Protein: CASNGPDRGTEAFF. The V and J genes are TRBV6-6 and TRBJ1-1; 8 nucleotides line up with TRBD1. Germline CDR1 is MNHNY and CDR2 is SVGAGI (reference sequence). J lost 4 bases, V lost 7 bases, and 8 bases had no gene match. The CDR3 is 14 amino acids.

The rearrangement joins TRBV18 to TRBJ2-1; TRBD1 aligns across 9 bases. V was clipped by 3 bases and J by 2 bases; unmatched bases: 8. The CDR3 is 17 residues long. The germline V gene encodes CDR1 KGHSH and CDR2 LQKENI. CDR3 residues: CASSPRTGATPYNEQFF. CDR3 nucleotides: TGTGCCAGCTCACCCCGGACAGGGGCGACCCCCTACAATGAGCAGTTCTTC.

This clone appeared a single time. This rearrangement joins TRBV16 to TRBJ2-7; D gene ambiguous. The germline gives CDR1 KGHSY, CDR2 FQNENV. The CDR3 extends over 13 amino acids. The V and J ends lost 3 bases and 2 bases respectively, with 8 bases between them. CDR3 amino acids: CASSQARPYEQYF. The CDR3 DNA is TGTGCCAGCAGCCAGGCCAGACCCTACGAGCAGTACTTC.

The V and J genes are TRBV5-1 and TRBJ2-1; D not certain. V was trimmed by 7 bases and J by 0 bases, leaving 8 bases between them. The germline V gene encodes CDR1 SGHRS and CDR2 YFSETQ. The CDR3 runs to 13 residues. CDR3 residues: CASGESSYNEQFF. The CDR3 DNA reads TGCGCCAGCGGAGAGAGCTCCTACAATGAGCAGTTCTTC.

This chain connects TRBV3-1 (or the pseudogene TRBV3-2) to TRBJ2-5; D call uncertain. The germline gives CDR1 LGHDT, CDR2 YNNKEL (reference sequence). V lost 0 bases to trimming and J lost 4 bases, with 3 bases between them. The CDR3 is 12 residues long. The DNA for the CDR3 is TGTGCCAGCAGCCAAGATGCAGAGACCCAGTACTTC. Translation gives CASSQDAETQYF.

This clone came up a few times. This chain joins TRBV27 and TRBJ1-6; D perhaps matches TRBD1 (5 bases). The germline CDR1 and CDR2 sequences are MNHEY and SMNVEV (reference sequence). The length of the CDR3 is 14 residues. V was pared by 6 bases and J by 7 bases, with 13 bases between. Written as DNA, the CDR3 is TGTGCCAGCAGCGTGGGACCGGAAAATTCACCCCTCCACTTT. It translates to CASSVGPENSPLHF.

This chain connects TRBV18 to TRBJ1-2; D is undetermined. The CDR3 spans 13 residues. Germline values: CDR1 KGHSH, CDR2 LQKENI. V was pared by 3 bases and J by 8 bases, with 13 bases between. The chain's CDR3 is CASSPDGLRGYTF. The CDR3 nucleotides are TGTGCCAGCTCACCGGACGGACTGAGAGGCTACACCTTC.

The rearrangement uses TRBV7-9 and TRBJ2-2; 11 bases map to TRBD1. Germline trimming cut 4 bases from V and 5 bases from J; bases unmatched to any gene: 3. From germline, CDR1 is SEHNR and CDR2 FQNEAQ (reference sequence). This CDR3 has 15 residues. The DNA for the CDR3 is TGTGCCAGCAGCTCGGACAGGGGGCAAACCGGGGAGCTGTTTTTT. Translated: CASSSDRGQTGELFF.

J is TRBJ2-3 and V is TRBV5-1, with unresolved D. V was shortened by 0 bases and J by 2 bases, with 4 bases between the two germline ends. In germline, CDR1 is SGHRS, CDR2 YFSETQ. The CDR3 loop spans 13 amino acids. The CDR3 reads CASSLGPTDTQYF. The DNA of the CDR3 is TGCGCCAGCAGCTTGGGGCCCACAGATACGCAGTATTTT. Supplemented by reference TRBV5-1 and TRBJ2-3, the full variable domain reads KAGVTQTPRYLIKTRGQQVTLSCSPISGHRSVSWYQQTPGQGLQFLFEYFSETQRNKGNFPGRFSGRQFSNSRSEMNVSTLELGDSALYLCASSLGPTDTQYFGPGTRLTVL.

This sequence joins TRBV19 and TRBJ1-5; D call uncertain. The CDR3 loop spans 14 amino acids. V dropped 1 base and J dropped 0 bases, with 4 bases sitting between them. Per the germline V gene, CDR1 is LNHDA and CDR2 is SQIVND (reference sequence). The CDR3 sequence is CASSIVISNQPQHF. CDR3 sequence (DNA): TGTGCCAGTAGTATAGTAATTAGCAATCAGCCCCAGCATTTT.

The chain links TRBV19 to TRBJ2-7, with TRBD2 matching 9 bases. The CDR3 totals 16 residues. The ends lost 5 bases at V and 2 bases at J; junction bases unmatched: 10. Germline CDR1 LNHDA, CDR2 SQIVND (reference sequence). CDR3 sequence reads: CASSAPRSGRTYEQYF. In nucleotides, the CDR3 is TGTGCCAGTAGTGCCCCCCGTAGCGGGAGAACCTACGAGCAGTACTTC. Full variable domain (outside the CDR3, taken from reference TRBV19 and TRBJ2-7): DGGITQSPKYLFRKEGQNVTLSCEQNLNHDAMYWYRQDPGQGLRLIYYSQIVNDFQKGDIAEGYSVSREKKESFPLTVTSAQKNPTAFYLCASSAPRSGRTYEQYFGPGTRLTVT.

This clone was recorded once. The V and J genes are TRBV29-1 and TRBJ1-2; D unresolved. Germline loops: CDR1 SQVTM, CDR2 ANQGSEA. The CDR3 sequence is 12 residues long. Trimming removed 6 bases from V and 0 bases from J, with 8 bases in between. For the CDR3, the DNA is TGCAGCGTATTTGAGGCTAACTATGGCTACACCTTC. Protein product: CSVFEANYGYTF.

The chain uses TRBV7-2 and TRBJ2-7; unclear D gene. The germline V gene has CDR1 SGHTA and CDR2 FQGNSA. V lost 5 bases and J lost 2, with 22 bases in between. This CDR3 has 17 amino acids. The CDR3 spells CASSRAGGHLAAYEQYF. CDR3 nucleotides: TGTGCCAGCAGCCGCGCAGGCGGTCATCTCGCGGCCTACGAGCAGTACTTC.

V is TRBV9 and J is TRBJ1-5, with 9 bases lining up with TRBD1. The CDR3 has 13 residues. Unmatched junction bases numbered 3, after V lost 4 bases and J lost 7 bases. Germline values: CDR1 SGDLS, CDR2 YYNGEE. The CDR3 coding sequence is TGTGCCAGCAGCAAGACAGGGGGACAGCCCCAGCATTTT. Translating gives CASSKTGGQPQHF.

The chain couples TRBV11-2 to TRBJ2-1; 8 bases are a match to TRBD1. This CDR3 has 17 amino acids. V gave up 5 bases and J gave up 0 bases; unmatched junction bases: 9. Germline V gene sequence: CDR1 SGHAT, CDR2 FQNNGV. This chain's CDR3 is CASSEQGADFSYNEQFF. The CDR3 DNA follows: TGTGCCAGCAGCGAGCAGGGGGCTGATTTCTCCTACAATGAGCAGTTCTTC. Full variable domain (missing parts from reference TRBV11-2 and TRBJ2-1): EAGVAQSPRYKIIEKRQSVAFWCNPISGHATLYWYQQILGQGPKLLIQFQNNGVVDDSQLPKDRFSAERLKGVDSTLKIQPAKLEDSAVYLCASSEQGADFSYNEQFFGPGTRLTVL.